The rows below give T cell receptor beta chains drawn from one sample of a study of blood T cell repertoires in COVID-19. Sequencing used immunoSEQ multiplex PCR; TCRdb keeps in-frame clones, though not all of them. The table records about 140,000 clones, 88% of them present only once. Sequences were obtained from peripheral blood. These receptors came from a man between 65 and 80 years old with acute or convalescent COVID-19. Each CDR3 is given with its conserved first and last residue. A D gene is named only where the DNA matches it firmly. Not every row has a clone size; where given, it reads once, few, many or a size class.

J gene: TRBJ1-3
clone size: NA
D gene: NA
V gene: TRBV19
CDR3 DNA: TGTGCCAGTAGTACCCAACTTGACAGCTCTGGAAACACCATATATTTT
CDR3 protein: CASSTQLDSSGNTIYF

J gene: TRBJ2-3
clone size: once
D gene: NA
V gene: TRBV18
CDR3 DNA: TGTGCCAGCTCCCTTTCCAGCACAGATACGCAGTATTTT
CDR3 protein: CASSLSSTDTQYF

J gene: TRBJ2-1
clone size: NA
D gene: TRBD2
V gene: TRBV27
CDR3 DNA: TGTGCCAGCAGTTTAGCGGGGGAGAGCTCCTACAATGAGCAGTTCTTC
CDR3 protein: CASSLAGESSYNEQFF

J gene: TRBJ1-1
clone size: NA
D gene: NA
V gene: TRBV2
CDR3 DNA: TGTGCCAGCAGGGCAATGAACACTGAAGCTTTCTTT
CDR3 protein: CASRAMNTEAFF

J gene: TRBJ2-1
clone size: NA
D gene: NA
V gene: TRBV2
CDR3 DNA: TGTGCCAGCAGCCAAGAGGGGGATGAGCAGTTCTTC
CDR3 protein: CASSQEGDEQFF

J gene: TRBJ1-6
clone size: few
D gene: NA
V gene: TRBV7-6
CDR3 DNA: TGTGCCAGCAGTACCAGGGGTTTAAATAATTCACCCCTCCACTTT
CDR3 protein: CASSTRGLNNSPLHF

J gene: TRBJ2-7
clone size: NA
D gene: TRBD1
V gene: TRBV10-3
CDR3 DNA: TGTGCCATCAGTGAAGGGACAGGGGGCGGCGGCTACGAGCAGTACTTC
CDR3 protein: CAISEGTGGGGYEQYF

J gene: TRBJ1-5
clone size: NA
D gene: NA
V gene: TRBV5-8
CDR3 DNA: TGTGCCAGCAGCTTAGGTAGCTCAAGTAGCAATCAGCCCCAGCATTTT
CDR3 protein: CASSLGSSSSNQPQHF

J gene: TRBJ2-1
clone size: NA
D gene: TRBD2
V gene: TRBV11-2
CDR3 DNA: TGTGCCAGCAGTCTAGGACTAGCGGGGGGGACCTACAATGAGCAGTTCTTC
CDR3 protein: CASSLGLAGGTYNEQFF

J gene: TRBJ2-7
clone size: NA
D gene: NA
V gene: TRBV19
CDR3 DNA: TGTGCCAGTAGTATGGGGGCGGTAATATATCAATACTACGAGCAGTACTTC
CDR3 protein: CASSMGAVIYQYYEQYF

J gene: TRBJ2-1
clone size: NA
D gene: NA
V gene: TRBV3-1/TRBV3-2
CDR3 DNA: TGTGCCAGCAGCCAAGATCGACGGGGACGGCGGGGAAGCTCCTACAATGAGCAGTTCTTC
CDR3 protein: CASSQDRRGRRGSSYNEQFF

J gene: TRBJ2-1
clone size: NA
D gene: NA
V gene: TRBV28
CDR3 DNA: TGTGCCAGCGATAAAGAGAGCTCCTACAATGAGCAGTTCTTC
CDR3 protein: CASDKESSYNEQFF

J gene: TRBJ2-7
clone size: NA
D gene: TRBD2
V gene: TRBV6-1
CDR3 DNA: TGTGCCAGCAGTGAATTACTTATGCTAGCGGATACTCTGTGG
CDR3 protein: CASSELLMLADTLW

J gene: TRBJ1-3
clone size: many
D gene: NA
V gene: TRBV6-5
CDR3 DNA: TGTGCCAGCGCTAGAACGACAGTCTCTGGAAACACCATATATTTT
CDR3 protein: CASARTTVSGNTIYF

J gene: TRBJ1-2
clone size: NA
D gene: TRBD1
V gene: TRBV5-8
CDR3 DNA: TGTGCCAGCCTCAACCCGGGACAGGGGCCCTATGGCTACACCTTC
CDR3 protein: CASLNPGQGPYGYTF

J gene: TRBJ1-2
clone size: once
D gene: TRBD1
V gene: TRBV7-9
CDR3 DNA: TGTGCCAGCAGCACCATCCAAGGGGGCGCGGCGAGCGGCTACACCTTC
CDR3 protein: CASSTIQGGAASGYTF

J gene: TRBJ1-2
clone size: NA
D gene: NA
V gene: TRBV3-1/TRBV3-2
CDR3 DNA: TGTGCCAGCAGCCAAGATGTGTACAGGGACACCTATGGCTACACCTTC
CDR3 protein: CASSQDVYRDTYGYTF

J gene: TRBJ1-1
clone size: NA
D gene: NA
V gene: TRBV6-6
CDR3 DNA: TGTGCCAGCAGATTCGAAAGAGGGCTGAACACTGAAGCTTTCTTT
CDR3 protein: CASRFERGLNTEAFF

J gene: TRBJ2-7
clone size: NA
D gene: NA
V gene: TRBV28
CDR3 DNA: TGTGCCAGCAGTTTAGTGTCTAGCGGAGGAGGGGGGACGCAGTACTTC
CDR3 protein: CASSLVSSGGGGTQYF

J gene: TRBJ2-7
clone size: NA
D gene: NA
V gene: TRBV13
CDR3 DNA: TGTGCCAGCAGCTCGGGGGATTCTTCTCGGGAGCAGTACTTC
CDR3 protein: CASSSGDSSREQYF

J gene: TRBJ2-7
clone size: NA
D gene: TRBD1
V gene: TRBV20-1
CDR3 DNA: TGCAGTGCTAGTAGGACAGGGGCCTACGAGCAGTACTTC
CDR3 protein: CSASRTGAYEQYF

J gene: TRBJ2-7
clone size: NA
D gene: TRBD1
V gene: TRBV28
CDR3 DNA: TGTGCCAGCAGCTCCTCCCACAGGGGTGGGTACGAGCAGTACTTC
CDR3 protein: CASSSSHRGGYEQYF

J gene: TRBJ1-4
clone size: NA
D gene: TRBD1
V gene: TRBV5-1
CDR3 DNA: TGCGCCAGCAGCTTGGGGACAGGGGAAAAACTGTTTTTT
CDR3 protein: CASSLGTGEKLFF

J gene: TRBJ1-5
clone size: NA
D gene: NA
V gene: TRBV12-3/TRBV12-4
CDR3 DNA: TGTGCCAGCAGTTTAAGGGAGGATCAGCCCCAGCATTTT
CDR3 protein: CASSLREDQPQHF

J gene: TRBJ2-7
clone size: NA
D gene: TRBD1
V gene: TRBV29-1
CDR3 DNA: TGCAGCGTTGACAGGGGGTCCTCCTACGAGCAGTACTTC
CDR3 protein: CSVDRGSSYEQYF

J gene: TRBJ2-3
clone size: NA
D gene: TRBD1
V gene: TRBV7-3
CDR3 DNA: TGTGCCAGCAGCCCCCCAGGGGGCGAGGGAGATACGCAGTATTTT
CDR3 protein: CASSPPGGEGDTQYF

J gene: TRBJ1-5
clone size: few
D gene: TRBD1
V gene: TRBV3-1/TRBV3-2
CDR3 DNA: TGTGCCAGCAGCCAAGGACAGGGAGGCCAGCCCCAGCATTTT
CDR3 protein: CASSQGQGGQPQHF

J gene: TRBJ2-5
clone size: NA
D gene: TRBD2
V gene: TRBV7-9
CDR3 DNA: TGTGCCAGCAGCTTGGCCCGGGGACTAGCAATTGGGGAGACCCAGTACTTC
CDR3 protein: CASSLARGLAIGETQYF

J gene: TRBJ1-1
clone size: NA
D gene: NA
V gene: TRBV28
CDR3 DNA: TGTGCCAGCAGTTCCGGAGCGGACTTGAACACTGAAGCTTTCTTT
CDR3 protein: CASSSGADLNTEAFF

J gene: TRBJ2-1
clone size: NA
D gene: TRBD2
V gene: TRBV6-4
CDR3 DNA: TGTGCCAGCAGTCCCCTTCGACTAGCGGGGGTCAATGAGCAGTTCTTC
CDR3 protein: CASSPLRLAGVNEQFF

J gene: TRBJ1-2
clone size: NA
D gene: NA
V gene: TRBV10-1
CDR3 DNA: TGCGCCAGCAGTGAGTTGCCAGGGTATGGCTACACCTTC
CDR3 protein: CASSELPGYGYTF